Listed below are T cell receptor beta chains from one sample, sequenced in a study of blood T cell repertoires in COVID-19. Produced via immunoSEQ multiplex PCR; TCRdb's table is partial and in-frame only. The top ten hold more than 6.5% of the sample, which has about 240,000 clones, around 90% seen once. The sample comprised peripheral blood. Receptors were obtained from a woman in her 70s with active or convalescent COVID-19. Each CDR3 is given with its conserved first and last residue. A D gene is named only where the DNA matches it firmly. The listing skips clone size in some rows; elsewhere it reads once, few, many or a size class.

clone size | D gene | J gene | V gene | CDR3 protein | CDR3 DNA
NA | NA | TRBJ1-6 | TRBV3-1/TRBV3-2 | CASSQRFGAGHSPLHF | TGTGCCAGCAGCCAACGGTTCGGGGCGGGGCATTCACCCCTCCACTTT
NA | TRBD2 | TRBJ2-7 | TRBV18 | CASSPPPVTGGVPYEQYF | TGTGCCAGCTCACCACCGCCGGTCACGGGAGGAGTTCCCTACGAGCAGTACTTC
NA | NA | TRBJ1-2 | TRBV5-4 | CASSLGENAGKSYGYTF | TGTGCCAGCAGCTTGGGGGAAAATGCAGGGAAAAGCTATGGCTACACCTTC
NA | TRBD1 | TRBJ1-2 | TRBV4-1 | CASSQPTTGVYGYTF | TGCGCCAGCAGCCAACCTACGACAGGGGTTTATGGCTACACCTTC
NA | TRBD1 | TRBJ2-7 | TRBV25-1 | CASRPGQGGPYEQYF | TGTGCCAGCAGGCCGGGACAGGGAGGACCCTACGAGCAGTACTTC
NA | NA | TRBJ2-7 | TRBV3-1/TRBV3-2 | CASSQEGPQEQYF | TGTGCCAGCAGCCAAGAGGGCCCCCAGGAGCAGTACTTC
NA | TRBD1 | TRBJ1-2 | TRBV6-5 | CASRGTGNYGYTF | TGTGCCAGCCGCGGGACAGGGAACTATGGCTACACCTTC
NA | TRBD2 | TRBJ2-7 | TRBV18 | CASSRTSGYPYEQYF | TGTGCCAGCTCCCGGACTAGCGGGTACCCCTACGAGCAGTACTTC
NA | TRBD2 | TRBJ2-3 | TRBV6-5 | CASSYSSGGFTDTQYF | TGTGCCAGCAGTTACTCGAGCGGGGGGTTCACAGATACGCAGTATTTT
NA | NA | TRBJ1-4 | TRBV7-8 | CASSLTLAQENEKLFF | TGTGCCAGCAGCTTAACCCTAGCGCAGGAGAATGAAAAACTGTTTTTT
NA | NA | TRBJ1-2 | TRBV7-2 | CASSLDGRDNYGYTF | TGTGCCAGCAGCTTAGACGGCAGGGATAACTATGGCTACACCTTC
NA | TRBD1 | TRBJ1-4 | TRBV3-1/TRBV3-2 | CASSQGTGGGKLFF | TGTGCCAGCAGCCAAGGGACAGGGGGCGGAAAACTGTTTTTT
NA | TRBD2 | TRBJ2-3 | TRBV24-1 | CATSGPGGNTQYF | TGTGCCACCAGTGGCCCGGGGGGAAATACGCAGTATTTT
few | NA | TRBJ1-1 | TRBV5-1 | CASSLDQLNTEAFF | TGCGCCAGCAGCTTGGATCAGTTGAACACTGAAGCTTTCTTT
NA | TRBD2 | TRBJ2-2 | TRBV11-3 | CASSLLAGGLGGELFF | TGTGCCAGCAGCTTACTAGCGGGGGGGCTTGGCGGGGAGCTGTTTTTT
NA | NA | TRBJ1-3 | TRBV15 | CATSRETPRGNTIYF | TGTGCCACCAGCAGAGAGACCCCGAGGGGAAACACCATATATTTT
NA | NA | TRBJ1-5 | TRBV6-5 | CASSSLGFGGNQPQHF | TGTGCCAGCAGTTCCTTGGGGTTCGGGGGCAATCAGCCCCAGCATTTT